This entry features one T cell receptor beta chain sequence. Trimming cost V 11 bases and J 3 bases; bases outside gene matches: 13. This CDR3 contains 14 residues. Germline CDR1 is MNHEY and CDR2 is SVGAGI. The sample originates from a study of blood T cell repertoires in COVID-19. Study overall: Sites across the United States, Italy and Spain contributed samples from acute and convalescent COVID-19. From T cells, B-cell-depleted T cells, or PBMCs came the material, which was cDNA or gDNA.

Original processing notes: Amplifying reference gene primers gave estimates of nucleated cell counts. This table comes from immunoSEQ multiplex PCR, and its TCRdb copy is limited to in-frame clones, with some not included. V and J calls and clone size are those listed in that table; D and trimming were worked out from the DNA. The table shows 70,000 to 85,000 clones, with 85% to 95% occurring only once. The sequenced sample was peripheral blood. The clonotype originates from a woman aged 60 to 75 with active COVID-19. This chain uses TRBV6-5 with TRBJ2-7, with TRBD1 identical over 7 bases. In DNA form, the CDR3 reads TGTGCCGCATCGACAGGGTTTAAGGGCTACGAGCAGTACTTC. It translates to CAASTGFKGYEQYF.